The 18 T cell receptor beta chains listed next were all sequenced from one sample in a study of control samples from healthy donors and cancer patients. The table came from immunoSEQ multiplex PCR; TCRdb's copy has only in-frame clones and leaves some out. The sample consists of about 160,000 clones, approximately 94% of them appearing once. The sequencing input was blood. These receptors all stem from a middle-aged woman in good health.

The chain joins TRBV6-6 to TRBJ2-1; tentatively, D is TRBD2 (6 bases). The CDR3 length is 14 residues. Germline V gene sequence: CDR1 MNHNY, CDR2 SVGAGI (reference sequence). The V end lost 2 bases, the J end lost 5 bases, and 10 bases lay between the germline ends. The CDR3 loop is CASSYRGTDNEQFF. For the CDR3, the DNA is TGTGCCAGCAGTTACCGTGGGACTGACAATGAGCAGTTCTTC.

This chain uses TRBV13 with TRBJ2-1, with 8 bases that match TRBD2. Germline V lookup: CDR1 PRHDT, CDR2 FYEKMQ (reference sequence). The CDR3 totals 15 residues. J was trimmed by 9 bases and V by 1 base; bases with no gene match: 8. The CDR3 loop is CASSLVAAGVSEQFF. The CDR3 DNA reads TGTGCCAGCAGCTTAGTAGCAGCGGGAGTTAGTGAGCAGTTCTTC. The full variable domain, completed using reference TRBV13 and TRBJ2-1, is AAGVIQSPRHLIKEKRETATLKCYPIPRHDTVYWYQQGPGQDPQFLISFYEKMQSDKGSIPDRFSAQQFSDYHSELNMSSLELGDSALYFCASSLVAAGVSEQFFGPGTRLTVL.

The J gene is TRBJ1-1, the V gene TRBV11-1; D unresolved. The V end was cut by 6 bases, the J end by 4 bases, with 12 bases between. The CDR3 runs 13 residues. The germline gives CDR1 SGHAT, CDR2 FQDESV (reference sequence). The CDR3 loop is CASRVDRSTEAFF. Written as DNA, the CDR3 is TGTGCCAGCAGAGTCGACCGGAGCACTGAAGCTTTCTTT.

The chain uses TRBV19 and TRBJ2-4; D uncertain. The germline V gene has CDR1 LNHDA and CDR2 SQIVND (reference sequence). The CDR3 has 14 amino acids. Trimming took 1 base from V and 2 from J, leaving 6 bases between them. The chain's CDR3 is CASSIGRPKNIQYF. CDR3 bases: TGTGCCAGTAGTATAGGTCGGCCCAAAAACATTCAGTACTTC.

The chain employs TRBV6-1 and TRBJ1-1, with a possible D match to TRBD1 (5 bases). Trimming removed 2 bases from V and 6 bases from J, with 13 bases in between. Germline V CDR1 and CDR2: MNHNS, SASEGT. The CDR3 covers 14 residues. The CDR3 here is CASSERRLQAEAFF. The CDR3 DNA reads TGTGCCAGCAGTGAAAGAAGGTTACAGGCTGAAGCTTTCTTT.

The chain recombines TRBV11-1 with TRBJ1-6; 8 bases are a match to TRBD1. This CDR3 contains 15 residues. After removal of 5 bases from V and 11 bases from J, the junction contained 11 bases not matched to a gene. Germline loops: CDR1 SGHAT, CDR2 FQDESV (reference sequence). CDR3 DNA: TGTGCCAGCAGCCAAGGACAGGGAGGGTTTCCACCCCTCCACTTT. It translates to CASSQGQGGFPPLHF.

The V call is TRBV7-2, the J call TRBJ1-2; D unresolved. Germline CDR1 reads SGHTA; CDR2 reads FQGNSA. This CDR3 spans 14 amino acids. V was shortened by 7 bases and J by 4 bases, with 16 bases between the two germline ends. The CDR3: CASMFEATFYGYTF. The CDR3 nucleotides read TGTGCCAGCATGTTTGAAGCCACTTTCTATGGCTACACCTTC.

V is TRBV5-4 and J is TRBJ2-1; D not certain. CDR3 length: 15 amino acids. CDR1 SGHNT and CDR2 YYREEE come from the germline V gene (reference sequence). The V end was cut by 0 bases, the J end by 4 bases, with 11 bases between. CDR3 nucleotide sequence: TGTGCCAGCAGCTTGGAGGCGATCACTTACAATGAGCAGTTCTTC. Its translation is CASSLEAITYNEQFF.

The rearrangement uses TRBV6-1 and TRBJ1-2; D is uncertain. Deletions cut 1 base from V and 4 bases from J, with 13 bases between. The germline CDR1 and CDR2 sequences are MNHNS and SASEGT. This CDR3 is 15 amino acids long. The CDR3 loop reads CASSEVERPGYGYTF. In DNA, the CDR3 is TGTGCCAGCAGTGAAGTGGAGCGGCCCGGCTATGGCTACACCTTC.

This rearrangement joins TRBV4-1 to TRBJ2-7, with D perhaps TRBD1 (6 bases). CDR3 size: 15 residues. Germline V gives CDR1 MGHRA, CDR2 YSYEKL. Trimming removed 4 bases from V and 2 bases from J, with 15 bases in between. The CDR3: CASSPVPGQAYEQYF. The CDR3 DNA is TGCGCCAGCAGCCCAGTACCGGGACAAGCCTACGAGCAGTACTTC.

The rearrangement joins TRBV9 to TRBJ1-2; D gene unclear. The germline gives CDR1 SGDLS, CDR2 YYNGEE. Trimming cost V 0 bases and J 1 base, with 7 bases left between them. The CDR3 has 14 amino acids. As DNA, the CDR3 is TGTGCCAGCAGCGTAGCCCCCCTTAACTATGGCTACACCTTC. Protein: CASSVAPLNYGYTF.

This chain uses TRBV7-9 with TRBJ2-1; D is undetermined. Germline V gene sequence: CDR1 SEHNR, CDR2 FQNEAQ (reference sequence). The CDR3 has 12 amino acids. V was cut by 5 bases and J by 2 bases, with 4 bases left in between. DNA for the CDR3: TGTGCCAGCAGCGATCCCTACAATGAGCAGTTCTTC. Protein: CASSDPYNEQFF.

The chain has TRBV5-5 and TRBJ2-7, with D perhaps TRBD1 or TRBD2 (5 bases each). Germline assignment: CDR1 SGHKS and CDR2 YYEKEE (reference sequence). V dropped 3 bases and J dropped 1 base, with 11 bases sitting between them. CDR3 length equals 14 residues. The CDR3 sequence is CASSWGTNSYEQYF. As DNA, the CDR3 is TGTGCCAGCAGCTGGGGGACCAATTCCTACGAGCAGTACTTC.

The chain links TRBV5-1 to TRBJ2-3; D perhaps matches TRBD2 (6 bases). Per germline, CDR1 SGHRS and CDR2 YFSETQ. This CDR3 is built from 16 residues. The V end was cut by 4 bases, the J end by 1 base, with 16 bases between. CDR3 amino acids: CASSPSGWGGTDTQYF. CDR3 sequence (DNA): TGCGCCAGCAGCCCCTCAGGGTGGGGGGGCACAGATACGCAGTATTTT.

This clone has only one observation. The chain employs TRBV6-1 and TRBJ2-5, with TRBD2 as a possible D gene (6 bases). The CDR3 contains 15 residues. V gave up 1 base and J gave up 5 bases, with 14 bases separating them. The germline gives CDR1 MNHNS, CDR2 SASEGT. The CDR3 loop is CASSEGGRGWETQYF. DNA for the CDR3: TGTGCCAGCAGTGAAGGAGGGCGGGGTTGGGAGACCCAGTACTTC.

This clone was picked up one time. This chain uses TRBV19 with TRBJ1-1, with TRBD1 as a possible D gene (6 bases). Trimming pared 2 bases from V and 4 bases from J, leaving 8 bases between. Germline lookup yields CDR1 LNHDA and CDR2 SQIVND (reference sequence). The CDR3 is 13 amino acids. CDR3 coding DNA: TGTGCCAGTAGTATATGGGGGCCCACTGAAGCTTTCTTT. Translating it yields CASSIWGPTEAFF.

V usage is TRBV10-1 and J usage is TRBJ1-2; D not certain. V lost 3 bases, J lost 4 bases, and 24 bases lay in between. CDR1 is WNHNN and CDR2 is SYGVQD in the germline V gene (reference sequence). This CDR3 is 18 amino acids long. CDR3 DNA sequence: TGCGCCAGCAGTGAAATTCGAAGGCAGCACCTATCCTCCTATGGCTACACCTTC. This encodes CASSEIRRQHLSSYGYTF.

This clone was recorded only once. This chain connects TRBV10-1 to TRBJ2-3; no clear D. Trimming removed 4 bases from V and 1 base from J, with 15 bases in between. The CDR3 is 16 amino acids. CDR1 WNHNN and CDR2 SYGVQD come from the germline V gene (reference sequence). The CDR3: CASSVSGNAGTDTQYF. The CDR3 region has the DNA TGCGCCAGCAGTGTATCCGGCAACGCAGGCACAGATACGCAGTATTTT.